The table lists the clone carrying this T cell receptor (beta chain) with many counts. Its antigen is not known. With V trimmed by 4 bases and J by 2 bases, 10 bases remained unmatched. This CDR3 is 17 amino acids long. Germline CDR1 and CDR2: SNHLY and FYNNEI. TCRdb processed the RACE reads anew with MiXCR; each CDR3 protein has one entry. The data show roughly 88,000 distinct CDR3 sequences, around 9.5% seen once. The data stem from a study of human T cells and chemical hapten exposure. Overall study: Patients having alopecia areata, totalis or universalis were mostly female.

General study results and limits: Patch test score was positively correlated with the counts of PT1 expanded TCRs. Expanded TCRs created a significantly greater count of big CDR3 similarity clusters than controls did.

Time point of the sample: pre-sensitization, week 0. The treatment here: therapeutic diphenylcyclopropenone sensitization with weekly scalp DPC. Sample donors consisted of patients with alopecia, aged 18 to 70 years, who were suitable for DPC. The specimen was whole blood, collected in connection with sensitization to the hapten diphenylcyclopropenone (DPC). The gene calls are TRBV2 and TRBJ1-5; TRBD1 matches at 8 bases. This receptor was taken from a woman in her forties with alopecia areata. Some clones in this sample may be carry-over from other donors' samples. The CDR3 coding sequence is TGTGCCAGCAGTGGACGGACAGGGAGGGCCGGCAATCAGCCCCAGCATTTT. Translating it yields CASSGRTGRAGNQPQHF.